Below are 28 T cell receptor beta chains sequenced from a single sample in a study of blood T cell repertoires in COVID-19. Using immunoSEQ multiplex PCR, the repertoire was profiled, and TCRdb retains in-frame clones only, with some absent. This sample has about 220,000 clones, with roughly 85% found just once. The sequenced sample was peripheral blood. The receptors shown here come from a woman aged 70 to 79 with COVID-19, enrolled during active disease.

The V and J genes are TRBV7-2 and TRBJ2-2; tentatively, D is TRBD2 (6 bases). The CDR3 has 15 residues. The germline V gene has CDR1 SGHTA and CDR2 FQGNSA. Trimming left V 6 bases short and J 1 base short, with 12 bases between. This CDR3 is CASRLTGLNTGELFF. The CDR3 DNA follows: TGTGCCAGCAGATTAACGGGACTGAACACCGGGGAGCTGTTTTTT. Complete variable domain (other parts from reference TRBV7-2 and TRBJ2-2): GAGVSQSPSNKVTEKGKDVELRCDPISGHTALYWYRQSLGQGLEFLIYFQGNSAPDKSGLPSDRFSAERTGGSVSTLTIQRTQQEDSAVYLCASRLTGLNTGELFFGEGSRLTVL.

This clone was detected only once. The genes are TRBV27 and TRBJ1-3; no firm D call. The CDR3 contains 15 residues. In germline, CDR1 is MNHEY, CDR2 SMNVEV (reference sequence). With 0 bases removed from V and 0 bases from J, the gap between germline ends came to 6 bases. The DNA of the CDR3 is TGTGCCAGCAGTTTATCGTCGTCCTCTGGAAACACCATATATTTT. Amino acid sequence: CASSLSSSSGNTIYF.

CDR3 bases: TGTGCCAGCAGTGCCAACAGGGGGGTAGTCTCTGGAAACACCATATATTTT. It yields the protein CASSANRGVVSGNTIYF. The chain is built from TRBV6-1 and TRBJ1-3, with TRBD1 identical over 8 bases. V lost 4 bases and J lost 0; bases outside the gene matches: 8. The CDR3 is 17 residues long. CDR1 and CDR2 from the germline V gene are MNHNS and SASEGT.

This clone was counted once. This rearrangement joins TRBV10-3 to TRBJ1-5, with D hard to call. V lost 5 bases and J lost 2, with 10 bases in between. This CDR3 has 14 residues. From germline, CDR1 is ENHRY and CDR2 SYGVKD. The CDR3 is CAISPTNGNQPQHF. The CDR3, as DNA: TGTGCCATCAGTCCGACTAACGGCAATCAGCCCCAGCATTTT.

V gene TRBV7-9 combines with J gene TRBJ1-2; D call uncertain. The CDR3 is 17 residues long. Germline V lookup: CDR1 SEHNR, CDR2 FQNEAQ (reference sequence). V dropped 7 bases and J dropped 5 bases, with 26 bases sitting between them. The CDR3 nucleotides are TGTGCCAGCACCGCCGAAGGTCGCAGATGGCGGGAATATGGCTACACCTTC. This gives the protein CASTAEGRRWREYGYTF.

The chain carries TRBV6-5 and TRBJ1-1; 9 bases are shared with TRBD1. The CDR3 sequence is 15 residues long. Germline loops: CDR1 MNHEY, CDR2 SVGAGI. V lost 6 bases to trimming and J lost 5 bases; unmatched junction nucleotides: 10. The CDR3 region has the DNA TGTGCCAGCAGACCACCGACAGGGGGGCAAACTGAAGCTTTCTTT. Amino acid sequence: CASRPPTGGQTEAFF.

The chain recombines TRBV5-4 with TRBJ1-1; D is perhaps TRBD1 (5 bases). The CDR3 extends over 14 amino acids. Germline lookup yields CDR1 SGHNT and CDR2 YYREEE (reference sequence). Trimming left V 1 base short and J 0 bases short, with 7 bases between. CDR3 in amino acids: CASSLQGVNTEAFF. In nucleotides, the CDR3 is TGTGCCAGCAGCTTGCAGGGTGTGAACACTGAAGCTTTCTTT.

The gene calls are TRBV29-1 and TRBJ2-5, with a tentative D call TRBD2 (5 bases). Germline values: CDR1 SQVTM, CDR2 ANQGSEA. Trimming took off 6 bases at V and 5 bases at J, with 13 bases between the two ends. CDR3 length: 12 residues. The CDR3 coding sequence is TGCAGCGTCTCCCCGGGGTCCGAGACCCAGTACTTC. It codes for CSVSPGSETQYF.

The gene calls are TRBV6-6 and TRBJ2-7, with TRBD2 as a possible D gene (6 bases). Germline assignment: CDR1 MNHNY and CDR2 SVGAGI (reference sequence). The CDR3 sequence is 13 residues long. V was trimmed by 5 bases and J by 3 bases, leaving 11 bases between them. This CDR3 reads CASSTDYRYEQYF. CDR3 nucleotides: TGTGCCAGCAGTACGGACTACCGCTACGAGCAGTACTTC.

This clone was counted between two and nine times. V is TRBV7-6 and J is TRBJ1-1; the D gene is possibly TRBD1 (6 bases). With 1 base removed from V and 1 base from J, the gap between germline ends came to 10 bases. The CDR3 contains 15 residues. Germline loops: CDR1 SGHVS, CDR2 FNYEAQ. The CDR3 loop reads CASSLVPTGNTEAFF. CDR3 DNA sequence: TGTGCCAGCAGCTTAGTCCCGACAGGGAACACTGAAGCTTTCTTT. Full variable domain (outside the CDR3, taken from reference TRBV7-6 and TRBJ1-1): GAGVSQSPRYKVTKRGQDVALRCDPISGHVSLYWYRQALGQGPEFLTYFNYEAQQDKSGLPNDRFSAERPEGSISTLTIQRTEQRDSAMYRCASSLVPTGNTEAFFGQGTRLTVV.

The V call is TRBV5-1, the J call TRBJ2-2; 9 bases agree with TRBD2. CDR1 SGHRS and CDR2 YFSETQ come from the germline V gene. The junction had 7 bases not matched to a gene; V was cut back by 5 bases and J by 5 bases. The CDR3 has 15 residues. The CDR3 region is CASSPLAGMTGELFF. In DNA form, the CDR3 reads TGCGCCAGCAGTCCGCTAGCGGGAATGACCGGGGAGCTGTTTTTT.

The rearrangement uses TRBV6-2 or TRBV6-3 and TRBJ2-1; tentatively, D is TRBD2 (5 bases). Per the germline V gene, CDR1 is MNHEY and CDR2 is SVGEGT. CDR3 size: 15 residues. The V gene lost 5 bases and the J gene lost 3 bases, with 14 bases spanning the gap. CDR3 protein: CASSRTRGVYNEQFF. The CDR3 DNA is TGTGCCAGCAGTCGAACCCGGGGTGTCTACAATGAGCAGTTCTTC.

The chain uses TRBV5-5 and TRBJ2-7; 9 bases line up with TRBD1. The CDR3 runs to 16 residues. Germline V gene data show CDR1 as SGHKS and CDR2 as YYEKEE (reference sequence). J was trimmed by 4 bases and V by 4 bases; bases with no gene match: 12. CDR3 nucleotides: TGTGCCAGCAGCCCGGTATGGACAGGGGACGGATACGAGCAGTACTTC. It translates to CASSPVWTGDGYEQYF. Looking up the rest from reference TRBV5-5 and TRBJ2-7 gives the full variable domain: DAGVTQSPTHLIKTRGQQVTLRCSPISGHKSVSWYQQVLGQGPQFIFQYYEKEERGRGNFPDRFSARQFPNYSSELNVNALLLGDSALYLCASSPVWTGDGYEQYFGPGTRLTVT.

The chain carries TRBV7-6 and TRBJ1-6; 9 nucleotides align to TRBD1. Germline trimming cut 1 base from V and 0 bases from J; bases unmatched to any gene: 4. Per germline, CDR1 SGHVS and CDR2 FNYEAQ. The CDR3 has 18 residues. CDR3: CASSLDGTGSSYNSPLHF. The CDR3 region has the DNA TGTGCCAGCAGCTTAGACGGGACAGGGAGCTCCTATAATTCACCCCTCCACTTT.

CDR3 DNA sequence: TGTGCCAGCGGGACAGGGGGAGATCAGCCCCAGCATTTT. This codes for CASGTGGDQPQHF. The chain employs TRBV6-5 and TRBJ1-5; 11 bases align to TRBD1. CDR1 and CDR2 from the germline V gene are MNHEY and SVGAGI. The CDR3 length is 13 residues. V was pared by 8 bases and J by 5 bases, with 2 bases of the junction left unmatched.

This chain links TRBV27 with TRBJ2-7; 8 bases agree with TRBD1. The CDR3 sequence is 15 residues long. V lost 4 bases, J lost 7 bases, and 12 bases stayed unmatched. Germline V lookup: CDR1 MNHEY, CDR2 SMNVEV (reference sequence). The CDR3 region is CASSSSGQGDGEQYF. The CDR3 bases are TGTGCCAGCAGTTCCTCCGGACAGGGAGACGGAGAGCAGTACTTC.

The chain's CDR3 is CASSYPGTDPMGEQYF. CDR3 nucleotides: TGTGCCAGCAGTTACCCAGGGACTGACCCGATGGGGGAGCAGTACTTC. The chain combines TRBV6-2 or TRBV6-3 with TRBJ2-7; weak D call: TRBD2 (6 bases). The germline V gene encodes CDR1 MNHEY and CDR2 SVGEGT. The V end lost 2 bases, the J end lost 7 bases, and 21 bases lay between the germline ends. This CDR3 region has 16 residues.

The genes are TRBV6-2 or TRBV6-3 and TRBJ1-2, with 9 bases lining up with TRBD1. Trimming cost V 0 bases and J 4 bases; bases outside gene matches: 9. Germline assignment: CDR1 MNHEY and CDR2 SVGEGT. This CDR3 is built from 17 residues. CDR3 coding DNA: TGTGCCAGCAGTTACTCCGGGACAGGGCTAAGGATCTATGGCTACACCTTC. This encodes CASSYSGTGLRIYGYTF.

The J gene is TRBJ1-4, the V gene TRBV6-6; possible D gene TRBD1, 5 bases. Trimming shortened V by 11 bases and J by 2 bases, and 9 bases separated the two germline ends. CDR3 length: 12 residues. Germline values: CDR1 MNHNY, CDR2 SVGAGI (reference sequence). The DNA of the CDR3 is TGTGCCGGGGCCGACACTAATGAAAAACTGTTTTTT. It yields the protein CAGADTNEKLFF.

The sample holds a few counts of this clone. CDR3 loop: CASSQEDRGYGYTF. The CDR3 bases are TGCGCCAGCAGCCAAGAGGACAGGGGTTATGGCTACACCTTC. The chain combines TRBV4-1 with TRBJ1-2, with TRBD1 matching over 9 bases. CDR1 is MGHRA, CDR2 YSYEKL, per germline. V shed 0 bases and J 5 bases; nucleotides not matched to a gene: 1. The CDR3 has 14 residues.

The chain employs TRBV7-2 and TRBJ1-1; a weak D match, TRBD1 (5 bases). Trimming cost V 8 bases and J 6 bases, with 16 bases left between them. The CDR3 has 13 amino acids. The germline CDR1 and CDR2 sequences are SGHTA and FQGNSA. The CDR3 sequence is CASGASGGAEAFF. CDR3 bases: TGTGCCAGCGGGGCCTCGGGGGGGGCTGAAGCTTTCTTT. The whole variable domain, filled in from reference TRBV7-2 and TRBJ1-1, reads GAGVSQSPSNKVTEKGKDVELRCDPISGHTALYWYRQSLGQGLEFLIYFQGNSAPDKSGLPSDRFSAERTGGSVSTLTIQRTQQEDSAVYLCASGASGGAEAFFGQGTRLTVV.

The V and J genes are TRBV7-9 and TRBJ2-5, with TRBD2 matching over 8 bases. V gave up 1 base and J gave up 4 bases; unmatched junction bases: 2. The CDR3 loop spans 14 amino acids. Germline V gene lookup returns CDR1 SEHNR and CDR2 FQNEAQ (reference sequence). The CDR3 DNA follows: TGTGCCAGCAGCTTAGAGACTAGCGTAGAGACCCAGTACTTC. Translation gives CASSLETSVETQYF. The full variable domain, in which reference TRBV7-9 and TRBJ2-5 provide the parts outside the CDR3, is DTGVSQNPRHKITKRGQNVTFRCDPISEHNRLYWYRQTLGQGPEFLTYFQNEAQLEKSRLLSDRFSAERPKGSFSTLEIQRTEQGDSAMYLCASSLETSVETQYFGPGTRLLVL.

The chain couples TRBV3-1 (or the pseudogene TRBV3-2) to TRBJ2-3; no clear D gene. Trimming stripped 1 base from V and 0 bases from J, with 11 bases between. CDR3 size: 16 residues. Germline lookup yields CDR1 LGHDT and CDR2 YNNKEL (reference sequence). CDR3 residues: CASSQGDFSSTDTQYF. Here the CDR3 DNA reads TGTGCCAGCAGCCAAGGCGACTTCTCTAGCACAGATACGCAGTATTTT.

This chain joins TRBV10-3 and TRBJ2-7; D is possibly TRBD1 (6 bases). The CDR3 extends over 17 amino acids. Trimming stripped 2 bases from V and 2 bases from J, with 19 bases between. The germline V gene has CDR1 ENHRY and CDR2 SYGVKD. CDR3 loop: CAISEPEERQVTYEQYF. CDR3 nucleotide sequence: TGTGCCATCAGTGAGCCCGAGGAACGACAGGTGACCTACGAGCAGTACTTC.

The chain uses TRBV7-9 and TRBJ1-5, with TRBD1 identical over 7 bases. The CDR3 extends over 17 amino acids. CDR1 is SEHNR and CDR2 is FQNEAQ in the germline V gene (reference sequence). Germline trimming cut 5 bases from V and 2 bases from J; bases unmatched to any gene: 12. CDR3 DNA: TGTGCCAGCAGCACCGGGACAGCCGACATGGGCAATCAGCCCCAGCATTTT. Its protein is CASSTGTADMGNQPQHF.

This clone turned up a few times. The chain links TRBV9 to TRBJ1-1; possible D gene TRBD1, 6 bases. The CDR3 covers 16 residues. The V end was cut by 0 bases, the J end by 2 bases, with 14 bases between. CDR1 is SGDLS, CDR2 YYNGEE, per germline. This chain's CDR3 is CASSVALQGVNTEAFF. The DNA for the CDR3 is TGTGCCAGCAGCGTAGCTCTACAGGGAGTAAACACTGAAGCTTTCTTT.

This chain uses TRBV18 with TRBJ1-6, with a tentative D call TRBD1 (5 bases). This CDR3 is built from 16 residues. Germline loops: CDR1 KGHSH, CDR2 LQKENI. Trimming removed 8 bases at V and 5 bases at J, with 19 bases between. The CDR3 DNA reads TGTGCCAGCGCCCTTCGAAGGACACCTGATAATTCACCCCTCCACTTT. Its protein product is CASALRRTPDNSPLHF.

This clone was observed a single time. CDR3 in amino acids: CASSSTPAGSSYEQYF. The CDR3, as DNA: TGTGCCAGCAGCTCCACCCCTGCGGGAAGCTCCTACGAGCAGTACTTC. This chain links TRBV7-9 with TRBJ2-7; tentatively, D is TRBD2 (6 bases). The germline V gene encodes CDR1 SEHNR and CDR2 FQNEAQ (reference sequence). The CDR3 runs to 16 residues. Trimming removed 4 bases at V and 0 bases at J, with 16 bases between.